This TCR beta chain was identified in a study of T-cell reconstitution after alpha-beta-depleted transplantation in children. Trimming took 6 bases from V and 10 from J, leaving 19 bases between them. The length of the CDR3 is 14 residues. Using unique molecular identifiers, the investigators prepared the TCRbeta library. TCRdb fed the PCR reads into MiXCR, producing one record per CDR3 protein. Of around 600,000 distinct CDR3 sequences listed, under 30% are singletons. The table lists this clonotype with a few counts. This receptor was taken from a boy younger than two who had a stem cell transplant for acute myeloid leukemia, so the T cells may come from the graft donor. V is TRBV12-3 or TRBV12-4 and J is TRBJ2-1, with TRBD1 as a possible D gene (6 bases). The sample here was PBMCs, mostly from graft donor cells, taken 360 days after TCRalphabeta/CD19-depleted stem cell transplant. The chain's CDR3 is CASSLIRDTKEQFF. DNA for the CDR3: TGTGCCAGCAGCTTAATCCGGGACACGAAAGAGCAGTTCTTC.